Listed below are T cell receptor beta chains from one sample, sequenced in a study of memory CD4+ T cells and cytomegalovirus serostatus. Measured with immunoSEQ multiplex PCR; TCRdb has only the in-frame clones, and not every one. Of tens of thousands of clones in the sample, roughly four fifths were seen once. The specimen sequenced was memory CD4+ T cells from blood. These receptors all stem from an adult in good health and CMV-seronegative. Both conserved end residues are trimmed from each CDR3.

TRBJ2-6,TRBV2,ASSEAGAGANVLT
TRBJ1-2,TRBV5-3,ARSSPLGRDGYT
TRBJ2-3,TRBV5-4,ASSPAGAGYSHTQY
TRBJ2-5,TRBV5-4,ASSLVPRGKETQY
TRBJ1-2,TRBV30,AWSVPGGYT
TRBJ1-3,TRBV5-6,ASSLVFNSQASGNTIY
TRBJ1-5,TRBV10-3,AISRDRDSNQPQH
TRBJ1-2,TRBV4-3,ASSQDFGAGSGYT
TRBJ2-1,TRBV4-2,ASSPGQADSSYNEQF
TRBJ2-2,TRBV6-6,ASLGGGNTGELF
TRBJ1-1,TRBV30,AWSTGPTEAF
TRBJ1-6,TRBV10-3,AISEEGPYNSPLH
TRBJ1-4,TRBV11-2,ASSLVGGGASGEKLF
TRBJ1-3,TRBV9,ASSATGGRGNTIY
TRBJ1-6,TRBV7-9,ASSLVETGSSPLH
TRBJ1-4,TRBV27,ASSNEGGNEKLF
TRBJ2-7,TRBV10-1,ASSAGSSYEQY
TRBJ1-4,TRBV5-5,ASSLQPTTTNEKLF
TRBJ1-1,TRBV7-8,ASSLKQGNTEAF
TRBJ2-1,TRBV7-2,ASSSTYANEQF
TRBJ2-5,TRBV10-3,AISGTSGSGGETQY
TRBJ2-7,TRBV25-1,ASKGQGSYEQY
TRBJ2-3,TRBV14,ASSQREAGNADTQY
TRBJ2-6,TRBV5-8,ASNVGQGGLGANVLT
TRBJ1-1,TRBV7-9,ASSPQGGSHTEAF
TRBJ2-3,TRBV14,ASSQHRGPWADTQY
TRBJ1-6,TRBV7-9,ASSLGGANSPLH
TRBJ1-2,TRBV19,ASSPRTGAVYGYT
TRBJ2-1,TRBV5-1,ASSWGLEGGGPRREF
TRBJ1-1,TRBV4-1,ASSQANLIGGNTEAF
TRBJ1-2,TRBV28,ATPGHLNYGYT
TRBJ1-1,TRBV7-2,ASSRTGRTEAF
TRBJ1-2,TRBV19,ASSVDSSSGYT
TRBJ2-7,TRBV7-6,ASSLALTAEQY
TRBJ1-5,TRBV19,ASRGTAREPQH
TRBJ1-1,TRBV21-1,ASSQEAGGRINTEAF
TRBJ2-5,TRBV5-4,ASRDRGGSETQY
TRBJ2-5,TRBV30,AWSRGGGQETQY
TRBJ2-1,TRBV6-1,ASSESRREQF
TRBJ1-1,TRBV28,ASSVPGHGNTEAF
TRBJ1-2,TRBV9,ASRGTGGIDGYT
TRBJ2-3,TRBV7-2,ASSFWERGDTQY
TRBJ1-4,TRBV27,ASSPSYRDTTNEKLF
TRBJ2-7,TRBV5-5,ASSGWDRSSYEQY
TRBJ1-6,TRBV28,ASRDVQGSNSPLH
TRBJ1-1,TRBV19,ASSIDPLGQTEAF
TRBJ2-7,TRBV6-6,ASSYWRGADYEQY
TRBJ1-5,TRBV28,ASRRTGSQPQH
TRBJ1-3,TRBV28,ASLQGYSGNTIY
TRBJ2-7,TRBV5-6,ASSLEGQEY
TRBJ2-3,TRBV2,ASSGYTDTQY
TRBJ2-5,TRBV4-3,ASSQDGWGEETQY
TRBJ1-2,TRBV6-4,ASSAGQGFVYGYT
TRBJ1-3,TRBV27,ATREGGPSGNTIY
TRBJ1-3,TRBV28,ASSYPGGRKGNTIY